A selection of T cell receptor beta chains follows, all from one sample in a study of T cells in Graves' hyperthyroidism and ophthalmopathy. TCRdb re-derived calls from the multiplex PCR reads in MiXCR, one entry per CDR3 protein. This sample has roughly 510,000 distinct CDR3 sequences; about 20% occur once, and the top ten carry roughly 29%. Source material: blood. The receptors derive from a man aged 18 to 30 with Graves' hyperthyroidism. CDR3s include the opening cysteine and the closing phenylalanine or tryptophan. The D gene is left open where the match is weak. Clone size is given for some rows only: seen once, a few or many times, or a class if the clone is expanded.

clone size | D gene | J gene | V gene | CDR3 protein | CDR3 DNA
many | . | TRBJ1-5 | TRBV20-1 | CSASRGLRWGNQPQHF | TGCAGTGCTAGTCGCGGACTGCGGTGGGGCAATCAGCCCCAGCATTTT
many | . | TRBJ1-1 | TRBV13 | CASSLPRGQGNTEAFF | TGTGCCAGCAGCTTACCACGAGGGCAGGGGAACACTGAAGCTTTCTTT
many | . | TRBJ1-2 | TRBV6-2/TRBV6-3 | CASSQTNYGYTF | TGTGCCAGCAGCCAGACGAACTATGGCTACACCTTC
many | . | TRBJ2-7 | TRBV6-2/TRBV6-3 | CATRGTGSYEQYF | TGTGCCACCAGGGGAACAGGCTCCTACGAGCAGTACTTC
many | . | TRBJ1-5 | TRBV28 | CASSPIPQGRNQPQHF | TGTGCCAGCAGTCCAATCCCCCAGGGCAGGAATCAGCCCCAGCATTTT
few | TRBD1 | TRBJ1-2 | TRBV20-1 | CSAYGQGASYGYTF | TGCAGTGCTTACGGACAGGGAGCCTCCTATGGCTACACCTTC
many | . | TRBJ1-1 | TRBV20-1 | CSVAGSTEAFF | TGCAGTGTGGCGGGGAGTACTGAAGCTTTCTTT
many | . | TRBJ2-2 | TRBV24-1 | CATSGRYTGELFF | TGTGCCACCAGTGGCCGTTACACCGGGGAGCTGTTTTTT
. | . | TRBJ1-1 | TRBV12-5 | CASGRQVLNTEAFF | TGTGCTAGTGGCCGACAGGTATTGAACACTGAAGCTTTCTTT
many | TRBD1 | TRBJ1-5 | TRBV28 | CASTVGTARSNQPQHF | TGTGCCAGCACAGTCGGGACAGCGCGTTCAAATCAGCCCCAGCATTTT
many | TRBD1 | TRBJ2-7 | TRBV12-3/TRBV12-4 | CASSLIGTDLSYEQYF | TGTGCCAGCAGTTTAATCGGGACAGACCTATCCTACGAGCAGTACTTC
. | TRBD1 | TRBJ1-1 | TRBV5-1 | CASSFRPGQGANTEAFF | TGCGCCAGCAGCTTTCGTCCGGGACAGGGGGCTAACACTGAAGCTTTCTTT
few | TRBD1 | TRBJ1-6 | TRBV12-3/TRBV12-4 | CASSSGQGNSPLHF | TGTGCCAGCAGTTCGGGACAGGGGAATTCACCCCTCCACTTT
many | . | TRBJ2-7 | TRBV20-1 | CSAPTVGHEQYF | TGCAGTGCTCCGACGGTGGGACACGAGCAGTACTTC
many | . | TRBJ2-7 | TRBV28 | CASSLWAPGGSYEQYF | TGTGCCAGCAGTTTATGGGCCCCGGGCGGGTCCTACGAGCAGTACTTC
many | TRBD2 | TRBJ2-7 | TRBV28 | CASSSGLAGASYEQYF | TGTGCCAGCAGTTCCGGACTAGCGGGGGCCTCCTACGAGCAGTACTTC
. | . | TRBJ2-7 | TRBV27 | CATAEGSYEQYF | TGTGCCACCGCGGAGGGCTCTTACGAGCAGTACTTC
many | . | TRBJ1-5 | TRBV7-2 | CASSLMPEQPQHF | TGTGCCAGCAGCCTTATGCCTGAGCAGCCCCAGCATTTT
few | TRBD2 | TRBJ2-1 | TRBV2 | CAVRTSSYNEQFF | TGTGCCGTCAGGACTAGCTCCTACAATGAGCAGTTCTTC
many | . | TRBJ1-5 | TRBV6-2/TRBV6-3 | CASSLSGTVNQPQHF | TGTGCCAGCAGCCTCTCCGGGACCGTTAATCAGCCCCAGCATTTT
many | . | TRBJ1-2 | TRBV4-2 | CASSQVPANPGYTF | TGTGCCAGCAGCCAAGTTCCCGCAAACCCGGGCTACACCTTC
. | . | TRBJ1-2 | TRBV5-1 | CASGPQGLGYGYTF | TGCGCCAGCGGCCCTCAGGGGTTGGGCTATGGCTACACCTTC
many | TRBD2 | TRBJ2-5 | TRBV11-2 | CASSLSMSSGGAGETQYF | TGTGCCAGCAGCCTTAGTATGTCGAGCGGGGGGGCCGGGGAGACCCAGTACTTC
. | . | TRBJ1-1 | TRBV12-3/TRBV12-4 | CASSLGGLKRPEPFF | TGTGCCAGCAGTTTAGGGGGCCTTAAGAGGCCTGAACCTTTCTTT
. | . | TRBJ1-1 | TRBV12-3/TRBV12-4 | CASSLWQGRAFF | TGTGCCAGCAGTTTATGGCAGGGGAGAGCTTTCTTT
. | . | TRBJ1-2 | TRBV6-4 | CASSDSGGYGYTF | TGTGCCAGCAGTGACTCGGGAGGCTATGGCTACACCTTC
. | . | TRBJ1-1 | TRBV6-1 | CASIQGLDTEAFF | TGTGCCAGCATTCAGGGGTTGGACACTGAAGCTTTCTTT
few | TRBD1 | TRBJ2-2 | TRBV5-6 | CASSRGQGDGELFF | TGTGCCAGCAGTAGGGGACAGGGGGACGGGGAGCTGTTTTTT
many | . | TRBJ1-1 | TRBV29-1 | CSVEGGDHVEAFF | TGCAGCGTTGAAGGGGGGGACCACGTGGAAGCTTTCTTT
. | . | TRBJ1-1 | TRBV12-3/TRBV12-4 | CASSLDLPNTEAFF | TGTGCCAGCAGTTTAGATCTCCCGAACACTGAAGCTTTCTTT
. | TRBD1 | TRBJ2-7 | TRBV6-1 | CASSILQGVGEQYF | TGTGCCAGCAGTATCCTACAGGGGGTAGGCGAGCAGTACTTC
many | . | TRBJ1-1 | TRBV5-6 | CASRRDRNTEAFF | TGTGCCAGCAGGCGCGACAGGAACACTGAAGCTTTCTTT
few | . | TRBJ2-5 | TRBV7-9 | CASSLRRRVQETQYF | TGTGCCAGCAGCTTACGACGCAGAGTCCAAGAGACCCAGTACTTC
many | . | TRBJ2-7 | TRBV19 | CASSIGSGSISYEQYF | TGTGCCAGTAGTATCGGGAGCGGCAGTATATCCTACGAGCAGTACTTC
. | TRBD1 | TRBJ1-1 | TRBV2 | CASRGQGRMNTEAFF | TGTGCCAGCAGAGGACAGGGACGCATGAACACTGAAGCTTTCTTT
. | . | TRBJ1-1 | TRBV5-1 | CASRKPGRLNTEAFF | TGCGCCAGCAGAAAGCCGGGACGTCTGAACACTGAAGCTTTCTTT
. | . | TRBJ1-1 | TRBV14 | CASSQGAKILGNTEAFF | TGTGCCAGCAGCCAAGGAGCCAAGATTCTCGGGAACACTGAAGCTTTCTTT
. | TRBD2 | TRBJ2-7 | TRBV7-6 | CASRTLAAYEQYF | TGTGCCAGCAGGACACTAGCGGCCTACGAGCAGTACTTC
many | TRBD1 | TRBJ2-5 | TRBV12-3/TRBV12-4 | CASSPRDSQETQYF | TGTGCCAGCAGTCCGAGGGACAGCCAAGAGACCCAGTACTTC
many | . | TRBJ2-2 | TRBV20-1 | CSARGVPNTGELFF | TGCAGTGCGAGGGGCGTTCCGAACACCGGGGAGCTGTTTTTT
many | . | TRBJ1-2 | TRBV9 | CASVRDWGYTF | TGTGCCAGCGTCCGAGATTGGGGCTACACCTTC
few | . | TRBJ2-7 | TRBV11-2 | CASSLGGPGNEQYF | TGTGCCAGCAGCTTAGGAGGTCCGGGGAACGAGCAGTACTTC
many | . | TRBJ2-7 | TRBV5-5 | CASSLVLLSYEQYF | TGTGCCAGCAGCTTGGTCCTTCTCTCCTACGAGCAGTACTTC
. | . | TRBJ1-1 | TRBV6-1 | CASSRNWDTEAFF | TGTGCCAGCAGTAGGAATTGGGACACTGAAGCTTTCTTT
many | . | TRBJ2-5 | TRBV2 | CASKGEETQYF | TGTGCCAGCAAGGGGGAAGAGACCCAGTACTTC
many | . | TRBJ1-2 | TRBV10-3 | CATSEWKAGYGYTF | TGTGCCACCAGTGAGTGGAAGGCCGGCTATGGCTACACCTTC
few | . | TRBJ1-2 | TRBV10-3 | CAISMDGNYGYTF | TGTGCCATCAGCATGGACGGAAACTATGGCTACACCTTC
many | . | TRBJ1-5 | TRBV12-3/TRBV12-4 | CASSLSNSNQPQHF | TGTGCCAGCAGTTTAAGTAATAGCAATCAGCCCCAGCATTTT
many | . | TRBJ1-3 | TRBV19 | CASSIFADFGSGNTIYF | TGTGCCAGTAGTATATTTGCGGATTTTGGGTCTGGAAACACCATATATTTT
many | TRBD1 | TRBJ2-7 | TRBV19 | CASSIGQAVGEQYF | TGTGCCAGTAGTATCGGACAGGCGGTCGGCGAGCAGTACTTC
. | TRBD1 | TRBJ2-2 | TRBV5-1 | CASSRAGTGPISNTGELFF | TGCGCCAGCAGCCGAGCCGGGACAGGGCCAATTTCGAACACCGGGGAGCTGTTTTTT
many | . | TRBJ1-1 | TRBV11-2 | CASSLDIRQVTEAFF | TGTGCCAGCAGCTTAGATATACGCCAGGTCACTGAAGCTTTCTTT
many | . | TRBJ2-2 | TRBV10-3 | CAISRDANTGELFF | TGTGCCATCAGTAGGGACGCGAACACCGGGGAGCTGTTTTTT
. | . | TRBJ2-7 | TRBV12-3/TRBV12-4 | CASSSHTGTLTIYEQYF | TGTGCCAGCAGTAGCCACACGGGCACACTTACTATCTACGAGCAGTACTTC
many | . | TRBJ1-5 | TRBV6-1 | CASSPGGARQPQHF | TGTGCCAGCAGCCCCGGGGGGGCACGTCAGCCCCAGCATTTT